The 8 T cell receptor beta chains reported below all come from one sample, sequenced in a study of identifying expanded T cells in peripheral blood. Some clones are missing from TCRdb's copy, which holds only in-frame ones; the method was immunoSEQ multiplex PCR. The table has roughly 82,000 clones, 84% seen once. Specimen: blood. These TCRs come from a person aged 18 to 70 in good health.

V gene TRBV5-1 combines with J gene TRBJ1-5; 8 bases fit TRBD1. The CDR3 is 15 residues long. The J segment lost 6 bases and the V segment lost 5 bases, leaving 10 bases of the junction unmatched. Germline lookup yields CDR1 SGHRS and CDR2 YFSETQ. The CDR3 coding sequence is TGCGCCAGCAGTCCCGGACAGGGTGGCAGTCAGCCCCAGCATTTT. Translated: CASSPGQGGSQPQHF.

The chain employs TRBV5-6 and TRBJ2-7; 8 nucleotides align to TRBD1. Germline V gene sequence: CDR1 SGHDT, CDR2 YYEEEE. CDR3 length: 13 amino acids. The trim removed 4 bases at V and 6 bases at J, leaving 6 bases unmatched. This CDR3 reads CASSRGQGFEQYF. The DNA for the CDR3 is TGTGCCAGCAGCCGCGGACAGGGCTTCGAGCAGTACTTC.

Here the CDR3 DNA reads TGCGCCAGCCGCACCGGGACAGGGGGCGGAAACGAGCAGTTCTTC. Its protein product is CASRTGTGGGNEQFF. The chain recombines TRBV5-1 with TRBJ2-1, with 12 positions matching TRBD1. Germline assignment: CDR1 SGHRS and CDR2 YFSETQ. V lost 7 bases to trimming and J lost 10 bases; unmatched junction nucleotides: 12. This CDR3 is 15 amino acids long.

The chain links TRBV28 to TRBJ1-4, with 7 bases matching TRBD1. V lost 2 bases to trimming and J lost 7 bases; unmatched junction nucleotides: 13. The CDR3 is made up of 17 amino acids. Germline lookup yields CDR1 MDHEN and CDR2 SYDVKM. The CDR3 region has the DNA TGTGCCAGCAGTTTAGTCCGACAGGGAGGCTCTGTTGAAAAACTGTTTTTT. Its protein product is CASSLVRQGGSVEKLFF.

The chain combines TRBV6-5 with TRBJ2-7; tentative D call: TRBD2 (5 bases). The CDR3 is 12 amino acids. V lost 8 bases and J lost 3, with 11 bases in between. Germline V gives CDR1 MNHEY, CDR2 SVGAGI. The CDR3 is CASGLRDYEQYF. The CDR3 DNA reads TGTGCCAGCGGCCTCCGGGACTACGAGCAGTACTTC.

J is TRBJ2-3 and V is TRBV30, with D possibly TRBD1 on 6 matching bases. In germline, CDR1 is GTSNPN, CDR2 SVGIG (reference sequence). V lost 4 bases and J 2 bases, leaving 10 bases between the germline ends. The CDR3 covers 13 residues. The DNA for the CDR3 is TGTGCCTGGACAGGGGATACCACAGATACGCAGTATTTT. Amino acid sequence: CAWTGDTTDTQYF.

This clone was seen more than once but under ten times. This rearrangement joins TRBV5-8 to TRBJ2-1, with D hard to call. Germline V lookup: CDR1 SGHTS, CDR2 YDEGEE. This CDR3 is 15 amino acids long. Trimming took 0 bases from V and 6 from J, leaving 13 bases between them. The CDR3 nucleotides are TGTGCCAGCAGCTTGGCTGCTAGTAGATTCAATGAGCAGTTCTTC. It yields the protein CASSLAASRFNEQFF.

The chain carries TRBV5-4 and TRBJ2-1; D is possibly TRBD2 (7 bases). There are 15 residues in the CDR3. CDR1 is SGHNT and CDR2 is YYREEE in the germline V gene (reference sequence). V gave up 6 bases and J gave up 3 bases, with 16 bases separating them. CDR3 amino acids: CASTLQGGYYNEQFF. DNA of the CDR3: TGTGCCAGCACCCTACAGGGAGGGTACTACAATGAGCAGTTCTTC.